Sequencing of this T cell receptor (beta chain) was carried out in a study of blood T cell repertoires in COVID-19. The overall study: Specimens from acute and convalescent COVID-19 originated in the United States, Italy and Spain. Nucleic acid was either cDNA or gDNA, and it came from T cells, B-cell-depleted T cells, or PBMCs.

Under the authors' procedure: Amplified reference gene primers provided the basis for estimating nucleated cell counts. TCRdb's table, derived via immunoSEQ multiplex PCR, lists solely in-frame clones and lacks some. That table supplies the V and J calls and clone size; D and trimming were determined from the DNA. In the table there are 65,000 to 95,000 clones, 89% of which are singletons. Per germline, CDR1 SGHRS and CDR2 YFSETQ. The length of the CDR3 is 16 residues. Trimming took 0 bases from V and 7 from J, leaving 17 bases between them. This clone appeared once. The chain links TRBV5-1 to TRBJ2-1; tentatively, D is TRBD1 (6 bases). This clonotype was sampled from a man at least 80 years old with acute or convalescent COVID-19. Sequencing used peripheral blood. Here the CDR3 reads CASSLEAGALRNEQFF. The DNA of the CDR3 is TGCGCCAGCAGCTTGGAGGCAGGGGCCTTAAGGAATGAGCAGTTCTTC.